The entry below gives a single T cell receptor (beta chain) sequence along with its context. Its antigen is unidentified. With a J-beta primer mix and a sample-barcoded 5' primer, a second PCR ran about 6 to 11 cycles. TCRdb fed the 5' RACE reads into MiXCR, producing one record per CDR3 protein. There are hundreds of thousands of distinct CDR3 sequences in the sample; approximately 25% occur only once, and 8% to 10% lies in the top ten. The study drew donors from healthy Caucasian individuals in Russia aged about 6 to 90. This sample is drawn from a study of blood T cells in healthy people across ages. Study-wide results and caveats: Underestimates were what the diversity estimates from one million T cells were considered to be.

CDR1 and CDR2 (germline): SQVTM, ANQGSEA. V was shortened by 4 bases and J by 5 bases, with 11 bases between the two germline ends. This CDR3 has 12 amino acids. This sample was shared with a second study, whose subject was T cells of mothers and their children.

This rearrangement joins TRBV29-1 to TRBJ1-1; D perhaps matches TRBD1 (5 bases). The receptor comes from a boy between 10 and 17 years old in good health. Input material: blood. For the CDR3, the DNA is TGCAGCGTTGTTGGGGCGCGAACTGAAGCTTTCTTT. It yields the protein CSVVGARTEAFF.